Each of the 31 T cell receptor beta chains below was sequenced from the same sample in a study of T cell responses to AZD1222 COVID-19 vaccine. Profiling relied on immunoSEQ multiplex PCR, and the TCRdb table lists in-frame clones only, not all of them. This sample has approximately 100,000 clones, with 90% found just once. Specimen: peripheral blood, collected on day 0 of AZD1222 vaccination. Every receptor here comes from an adult in good health.

V is TRBV19 and J is TRBJ1-1; no clear D. From germline, CDR1 is LNHDA and CDR2 SQIVND (reference sequence). The CDR3 sequence is 13 residues long. Trimming removed 1 base from V and 12 bases from J, with 15 bases in between. This CDR3 reads CASSIGWRDGSFF. The CDR3 DNA is TGTGCCAGTAGTATAGGCTGGAGAGATGGGTCTTTCTTT. The whole variable domain, filled in from reference TRBV19 and TRBJ1-1, reads DGGITQSPKYLFRKEGQNVTLSCEQNLNHDAMYWYRQDPGQGLRLIYYSQIVNDFQKGDIAEGYSVSREKKESFPLTVTSAQKNPTAFYLCASSIGWRDGSFFGQGTRLTVV.

The V gene is TRBV7-3, the J gene TRBJ2-3; 7 bases are a match to TRBD2. This CDR3 is 17 amino acids long. From germline, CDR1 is SGHTA and CDR2 FQGTGA. The J segment lost 0 bases and the V segment lost 2 bases, leaving 8 bases of the junction unmatched. CDR3 in DNA: TGTGCCAGCAGCTTAGGGGGAACTAGCGAGAGCACAGATACGCAGTATTTT. It translates to CASSLGGTSESTDTQYF.

This sequence joins TRBV12-3 or TRBV12-4 and TRBJ1-2; D is possibly TRBD1 (6 bases). V lost 5 bases to trimming and J lost 9 bases, with 10 bases between them. CDR3 length: 11 amino acids. The CDR3 reads CASSHRERYTF. DNA for the CDR3: TGTGCCAGCAGTCACAGGGAACGCTACACCTTC.

This chain joins TRBV28 and TRBJ2-1, with D uncertain. The CDR3 sequence is 14 residues long. Germline assignment: CDR1 MDHEN and CDR2 SYDVKM. The V end lost 3 bases, the J end lost 2 bases, and 8 bases lay between the germline ends. CDR3 region: CASSFRMTYNEQFF. For the CDR3, the DNA is TGTGCCAGCAGTTTCAGGATGACCTACAATGAGCAGTTCTTC.

This chain connects TRBV2 to TRBJ2-3, with D possibly TRBD2 on 6 matching bases. The CDR3 extends over 15 amino acids. V lost 6 bases and J lost 0, with 13 bases in between. Germline lookup yields CDR1 SNHLY and CDR2 FYNNEI. CDR3 amino acids: CASRTGTPSTDTQYF. In nucleotides, the CDR3 is TGTGCCAGCAGAACCGGGACTCCAAGCACAGATACGCAGTATTTT.

The rearrangement links TRBV3-1 (or the pseudogene TRBV3-2) to TRBJ1-3; the D gene is possibly TRBD1 (6 bases). V was shortened by 1 base and J by 4 bases, with 14 bases between the two germline ends. The CDR3 runs to 16 residues. CDR1 LGHDT and CDR2 YNNKEL come from the germline V gene (reference sequence). The CDR3 nucleotides are TGTGCCAGCAGCCAAGCCCCCCGGGGGGCGGGAAACACCATATATTTT. It yields the protein CASSQAPRGAGNTIYF.

This clone was found once. The rearrangement uses TRBV12-3 or TRBV12-4 and TRBJ1-3, with unresolved D. The CDR3 sequence is 12 residues long. The CDR3 sequence: CAHAASGNTIYF. DNA for the CDR3: TGTGCACACGCAGCCTCTGGAAACACCATATATTTT.

The chain couples TRBV30 to TRBJ2-7, with TRBD2 identical over 7 bases. The CDR3 is 14 residues long. Per germline, CDR1 GTSNPN and CDR2 SVGIG (reference sequence). V shed 4 bases and J 7 bases; nucleotides not matched to a gene: 13. The CDR3 protein is CAWTSGSGKGEQYF. The CDR3 region has the DNA TGTGCCTGGACCTCTGGAAGCGGGAAGGGAGAGCAGTACTTC.

The chain employs TRBV7-6 and TRBJ1-4, with D uncertain. Trimming took 2 bases from V and 4 from J, leaving 11 bases between them. CDR1 and CDR2 from the germline V gene are SGHVS and FNYEAQ. The CDR3 is 15 residues long. The CDR3 DNA is TGTGCCAGCAGCTTAACTGGATCGGTTAATGAAAAACTGTTTTTT. Translation gives CASSLTGSVNEKLFF.

The genes are TRBV6-5 and TRBJ2-1; tentatively, D is TRBD2 (6 bases). The germline V and J ends were trimmed by 4 bases and 6 bases, with 13 bases remaining between them. Germline CDR1 and CDR2: MNHEY and SVGAGI. CDR3 length: 14 residues. CDR3 in DNA: TGTGCCAGCAGTTTGACTAGACTCTCCAATGAGCAGTTCTTC. It is translated as CASSLTRLSNEQFF.

The gene calls are TRBV9 and TRBJ1-2; a weak D match, TRBD1 (6 bases). The V and J ends lost 0 bases and 5 bases respectively, with 11 bases between them. Germline V CDR1 and CDR2: SGDLS, YYNGEE. The CDR3 is made up of 14 amino acids. The CDR3 here is CASSVEGGPYGYTF. The CDR3 coding sequence is TGTGCCAGCAGCGTAGAAGGGGGACCTTATGGCTACACCTTC.

This chain uses TRBV27 with TRBJ2-7, with D unresolved. This CDR3 spans 12 amino acids. Trimming removed 3 bases at V and 2 bases at J, with 5 bases between. Germline values: CDR1 MNHEY, CDR2 SMNVEV (reference sequence). The CDR3 DNA reads TGTGCCAGCAGTTTCTCCGCCTACGAGCAGTACTTC. Its translation is CASSFSAYEQYF.

The chain links TRBV5-8 to TRBJ1-1; 8 bases line up with TRBD1. Germline V gene sequence: CDR1 SGHTS, CDR2 YDEGEE. The CDR3 runs to 17 residues. V lost 0 bases, J lost 1 base, and 8 bases stayed unmatched. CDR3 sequence: CASSLENMDRANTEAFF. In DNA, the CDR3 is TGTGCCAGCAGCTTGGAAAATATGGACAGGGCGAACACTGAAGCTTTCTTT.

This clone was observed a single time. The DNA for the CDR3 is TGTGCCAGCAGTCCCTTACTTCACTCCTATAATTCACCCCTCCACTTT. This codes for CASSPLLHSYNSPLHF. The chain recombines TRBV7-6 with TRBJ1-6; the D is unclear. Trimming removed 6 bases at V and 0 bases at J, with 12 bases between. CDR1 is SGHVS and CDR2 is FNYEAQ in the germline V gene. The CDR3 covers 16 residues. The whole variable domain, remainder taken from reference TRBV7-6 and TRBJ1-6, is GAGVSQSPRYKVTKRGQDVALRCDPISGHVSLYWYRQALGQGPEFLTYFNYEAQQDKSGLPNDRFSAERPEGSISTLTIQRTEQRDSAMYRCASSPLLHSYNSPLHFGNGTRLTVT.

The gene calls are TRBV2 and TRBJ1-6; no clear D gene. The germline V and J ends were trimmed by 6 bases and 6 bases, with 12 bases remaining between them. Germline V gene data show CDR1 as SNHLY and CDR2 as FYNNEI. This CDR3 region has 14 residues. The CDR3 reads CASRELTSNSPLHF. The CDR3 DNA is TGTGCCAGCAGGGAACTGACGTCTAATTCACCCCTCCACTTT.

The J gene is TRBJ2-7, the V gene TRBV15; 7 bases are a match to TRBD1. Germline CDR1 and CDR2: LNHNV and YYDKDF (reference sequence). The CDR3 has 16 amino acids. After removal of 0 bases from V and 0 bases from J, the junction contained 5 bases not matched to a gene. For the CDR3, the DNA is TGTGCCACCAGCAGAGATAAGGACAGGACCTCCTACGAGCAGTACTTC. It is translated as CATSRDKDRTSYEQYF. Full variable domain (rest looked up from reference TRBV15 and TRBJ2-7): DAMVIQNPRYQVTQFGKPVTLSCSQTLNHNVMYWYQQKSSQAPKLLFHYYDKDFNNEADTPDNFQSRRPNTSFCFLDIRSPGLGDTAMYLCATSRDKDRTSYEQYFGPGTRLTVT.

The gene calls are TRBV4-2 and TRBJ1-1; a possible D gene is TRBD1 (5 bases). The CDR3 is 17 residues long. CDR1 LGHNA and CDR2 YNFKEQ come from the germline V gene. V lost 2 bases and J lost 4, with 20 bases in between. CDR3 loop: CASSQPGLSGRGTEAFF. The CDR3 bases are TGTGCCAGCAGCCAACCGGGACTCTCCGGTAGAGGCACTGAAGCTTTCTTT.

The rearrangement joins TRBV30 to TRBJ2-7; TRBD1 matches 7 bases. The trim removed 5 bases at V and 0 bases at J, leaving 4 bases unmatched. The CDR3 has 13 amino acids. In germline, CDR1 is GTSNPN, CDR2 SVGIG (reference sequence). In DNA form, the CDR3 reads TGTGCCTGGTCGGGGACAGTCTCCTACGAGCAGTACTTC. Translated: CAWSGTVSYEQYF.

The chain recombines TRBV19 with TRBJ2-2, with 9 positions matching TRBD2. Germline CDR1 LNHDA, CDR2 SQIVND (reference sequence). The V gene end was trimmed by 4 bases and the J gene end by 6 bases; junction bases not matched to a gene: 6. The CDR3 is made up of 15 amino acids. For the CDR3, the DNA is TGTGCCAGTAGTAGCGGGGGGGCCCTCGCCGGGGAGCTGTTTTTT. Its translation is CASSSGGALAGELFF.

This chain links TRBV11-2 with TRBJ2-6; no clear D. Per germline, CDR1 SGHAT and CDR2 FQNNGV. The V and J ends lost 1 base and 4 bases respectively, with 11 bases between them. There are 16 residues in the CDR3. CDR3 amino acids: CASSLGLIFGANVLTF. CDR3 coding DNA: TGTGCCAGCAGCTTAGGCCTTATCTTCGGGGCCAACGTCCTGACTTTC.

On this clone itself: Germline is not matched at one junction end, which may reflect a read error. J is TRBJ1-4 and V is TRBV2, with D possibly TRBD1 on 6 matching bases. Germline CDR1 reads SNHLY; CDR2 reads FYNNEI. This CDR3 comprises 13 residues. For the CDR3, the DNA is TGTGCCAGCAGGAACAGGGACAATGAAAGACTGTTTTTT. Translated, it gives CASRNRDNERLFF.

This clone was seen only a few times. The chain combines TRBV19 with TRBJ2-1; TRBD2 aligns across 10 bases. Germline-derived CDR1 and CDR2 are LNHDA and SQIVND (reference sequence). V shed 4 bases, J shed 3 bases, and the junction held 6 bases outside the gene matches. This CDR3 is 16 amino acids long. The CDR3 DNA sequence: TGTGCCAGTAGTACCTCTAGCGGGGGCTTCTACAATGAGCAGTTCTTC. Translated: CASSTSSGGFYNEQFF.

The chain couples TRBV27 to TRBJ2-1; D is possibly TRBD2 (5 bases). This CDR3 region has 17 residues. The V gene's germline CDR1 is MNHEY and CDR2 SMNVEV (reference sequence). Trimming cost V 3 bases and J 2 bases, with 17 bases left between them. The CDR3 spells CASSFRTGTTTYNEQFF. Here the CDR3 DNA reads TGTGCCAGCAGTTTTCGGACTGGAACCACTACCTACAATGAGCAGTTCTTC.

V gene TRBV12-3 or TRBV12-4 combines with J gene TRBJ1-5; D gene uncertain. This CDR3 comprises 12 residues. The germline V and J ends were trimmed by 5 bases and 3 bases, with 5 bases remaining between them. The CDR3 DNA is TGTGCCAGCAGTAAGATCAATCAGCCCCAGCATTTT. It translates to CASSKINQPQHF.

Turning to this clone: Other DNA variants within this sample encode the same CDR3. The CDR3 region has the DNA TGTGCCAGCTCCGGTAGGAGCTACGAGCAGTACTTC. Amino acids: CASSGRSYEQYF. The V and J genes are TRBV7-9 and TRBJ2-7; D unresolved. This CDR3 spans 12 amino acids. Germline V gene lookup returns CDR1 SEHNR and CDR2 FQNEAQ (reference sequence). V lost 8 bases, J lost 3 bases, and 11 bases lay in between.

The rearrangement uses TRBV6-6 and TRBJ2-1; tentatively, D is TRBD2 (6 bases). Per germline, CDR1 MNHNY and CDR2 SVGAGI (reference sequence). The CDR3 runs 14 residues. The V end was cut by 7 bases, the J end by 6 bases, with 16 bases between. The CDR3 reads CASNKGGLFNEQFF. DNA for the CDR3: TGTGCCAGCAACAAAGGAGGACTATTCAATGAGCAGTTCTTC.

This chain joins TRBV24-1 and TRBJ1-2; TRBD1 matches 7 bases. V was clipped by 3 bases and J by 3 bases; unmatched bases: 3. CDR3 length: 14 amino acids. CDR1 KGHDR and CDR2 SFDVKD come from the germline V gene. The CDR3 here is CATSDPQGYYGYTF. CDR3 coding DNA: TGTGCCACCAGTGATCCACAGGGGTACTATGGCTACACCTTC.

The rearrangement links TRBV6-2 or TRBV6-3 to TRBJ1-5; weak D call: TRBD1 (5 bases). Trimming took off 1 base at V and 6 bases at J, with 10 bases between the two ends. The CDR3 loop spans 14 amino acids. The V gene's germline CDR1 is MNHEY and CDR2 SVGEGT. CDR3 DNA sequence: TGTGCCAGCAGTTACTTGGGGACCTTTCAGCCCCAGCATTTT. Translating gives CASSYLGTFQPQHF.

The CDR3 is CSVVDRTTNEKLFF. In DNA, the CDR3 is TGCAGCGTTGTCGACAGGACAACTAATGAAAAACTGTTTTTT. The chain couples TRBV29-1 to TRBJ1-4; tentatively, D is TRBD1 (6 bases). This CDR3 is 14 amino acids long. V lost 4 bases, J lost 0 bases, and 9 bases lay in between. CDR1 and CDR2 (germline): SQVTM, ANQGSEA.

V gene TRBV7-3 combines with J gene TRBJ1-1; 9 bases fit TRBD1. This CDR3 has 14 amino acids. Germline V gene lookup returns CDR1 SGHTA and CDR2 FQGTGA. After removal of 5 bases from V and 3 bases from J, the junction contained 4 bases not matched to a gene. CDR3 bases: TGTGCCAGCAGCCCGGGACAGGGTGACACTGAAGCTTTCTTT. This encodes CASSPGQGDTEAFF.

The chain's CDR3 is CSVAGAYGYTF. CDR3 coding DNA: TGCAGCGTTGCAGGAGCCTACGGCTACACCTTC. This chain joins TRBV29-1 and TRBJ1-2; D gene unclear. V was trimmed by 4 bases and J by 8 bases, leaving 11 bases between them. CDR1 is SQVTM, CDR2 ANQGSEA, per germline. This CDR3 is built from 11 residues.